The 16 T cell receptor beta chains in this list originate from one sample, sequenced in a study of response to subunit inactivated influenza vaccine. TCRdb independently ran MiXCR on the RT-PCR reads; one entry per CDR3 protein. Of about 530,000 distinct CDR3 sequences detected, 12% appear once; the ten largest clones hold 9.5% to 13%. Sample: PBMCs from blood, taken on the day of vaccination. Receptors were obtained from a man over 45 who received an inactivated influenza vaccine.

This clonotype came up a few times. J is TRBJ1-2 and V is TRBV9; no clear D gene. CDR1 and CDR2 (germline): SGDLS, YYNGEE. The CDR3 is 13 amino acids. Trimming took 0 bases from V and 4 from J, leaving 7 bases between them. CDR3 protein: CASSVGGFYGYTF. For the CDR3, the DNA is TGTGCCAGCAGCGTAGGAGGGTTCTATGGCTACACCTTC.

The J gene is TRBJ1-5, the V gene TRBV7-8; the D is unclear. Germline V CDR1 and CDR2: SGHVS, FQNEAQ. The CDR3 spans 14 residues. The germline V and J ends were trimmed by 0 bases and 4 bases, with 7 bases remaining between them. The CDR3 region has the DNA TGTGCCAGCAGCTTAGCTGGTTGGAATCAGCCCCAGCATTTT. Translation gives CASSLAGWNQPQHF.

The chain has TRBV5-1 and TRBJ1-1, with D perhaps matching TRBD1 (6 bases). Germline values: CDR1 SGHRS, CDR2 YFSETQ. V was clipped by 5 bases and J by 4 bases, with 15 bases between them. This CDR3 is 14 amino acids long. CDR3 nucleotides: TGCGCCAGCAGGCGACAGGAGAAGGGCACTGAAGCTTTCTTT. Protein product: CASRRQEKGTEAFF.

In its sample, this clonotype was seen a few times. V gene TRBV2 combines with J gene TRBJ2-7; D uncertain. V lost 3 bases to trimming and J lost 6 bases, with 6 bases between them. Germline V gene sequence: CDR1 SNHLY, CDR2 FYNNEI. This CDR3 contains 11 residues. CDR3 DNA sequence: TGTGCCAGCAGTGATCAGCGCGAGCAGTACTTC. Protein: CASSDQREQYF.

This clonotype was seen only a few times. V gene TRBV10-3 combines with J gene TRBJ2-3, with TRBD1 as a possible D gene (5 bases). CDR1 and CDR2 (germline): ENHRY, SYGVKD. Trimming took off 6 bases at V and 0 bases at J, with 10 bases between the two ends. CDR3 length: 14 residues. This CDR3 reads CAIRDSTSTDTQYF. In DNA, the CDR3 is TGTGCCATCAGAGACAGCACTAGCACAGATACGCAGTATTTT.

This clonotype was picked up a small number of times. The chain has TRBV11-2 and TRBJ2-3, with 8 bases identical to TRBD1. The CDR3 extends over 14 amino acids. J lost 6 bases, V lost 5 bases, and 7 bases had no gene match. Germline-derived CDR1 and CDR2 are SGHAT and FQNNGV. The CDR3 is CASSPGQGEDTQYF. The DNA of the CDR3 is TGTGCCAGCAGCCCCGGACAGGGTGAGGATACGCAGTATTTT.

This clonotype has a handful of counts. The CDR3, as DNA: TGCGCCAGCAGCGCGGAATCAGGGGGAGAGACCCAGTACTTC. Translating it yields CASSAESGGETQYF. The chain employs TRBV5-1 and TRBJ2-5; 7 bases match TRBD1. Germline assignment: CDR1 SGHRS and CDR2 YFSETQ. The CDR3 has 14 residues. V gave up 4 bases and J gave up 4 bases; unmatched junction bases: 7.

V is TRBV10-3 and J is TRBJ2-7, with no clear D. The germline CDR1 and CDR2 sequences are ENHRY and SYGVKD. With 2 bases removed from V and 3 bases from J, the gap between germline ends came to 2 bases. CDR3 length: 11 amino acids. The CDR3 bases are TGTGCCATCAGTGAGATCTACGAGCAGTACTTC. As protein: CAISEIYEQYF.

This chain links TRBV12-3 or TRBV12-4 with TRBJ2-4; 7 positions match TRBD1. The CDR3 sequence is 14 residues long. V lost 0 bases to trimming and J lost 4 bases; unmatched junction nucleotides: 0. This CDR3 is CASSLAGQKNIQYF. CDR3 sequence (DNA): TGTGCCAGCAGTTTAGCGGGACAGAAAAACATTCAGTACTTC.

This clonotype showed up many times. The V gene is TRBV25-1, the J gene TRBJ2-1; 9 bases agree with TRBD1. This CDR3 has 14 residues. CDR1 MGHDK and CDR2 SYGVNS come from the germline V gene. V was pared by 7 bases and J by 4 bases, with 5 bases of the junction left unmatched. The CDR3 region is CASMGQGFYNEQFF. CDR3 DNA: TGTGCCAGCATGGGACAGGGATTTTACAATGAGCAGTTCTTC.

CDR3: CASSQETRGYEQYF. CDR3 in DNA: TGCGCCAGCAGCCAAGAGACCCGGGGCTACGAGCAGTACTTC. The rearrangement links TRBV4-3 to TRBJ2-7; D perhaps matches TRBD2 (5 bases). The germline V gene encodes CDR1 LGHNA and CDR2 YSLEER. This CDR3 is built from 14 residues. The V and J ends lost 0 bases and 3 bases respectively, with 9 bases between them.

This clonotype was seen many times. The CDR3 sequence: CASSSRGPGTGGAGANYGYTF. CDR3 DNA sequence: TGTGCCAGCAGTTCCCGAGGTCCCGGGACAGGGGGCGCAGGCGCCAACTATGGCTACACCTTC. The chain combines TRBV6-2 or TRBV6-3 with TRBJ1-2; TRBD1 matches 12 bases. CDR3 size: 21 residues. The V gene's germline CDR1 is MNHEY and CDR2 SVGEGT. With 4 bases clipped from V and 2 bases from J, the junction kept 20 bases outside the gene matches.

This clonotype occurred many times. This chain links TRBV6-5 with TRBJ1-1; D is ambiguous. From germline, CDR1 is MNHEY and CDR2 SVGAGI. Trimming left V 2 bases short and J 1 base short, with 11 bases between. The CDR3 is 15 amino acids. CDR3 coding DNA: TGTGCCAGCAGTTACGGCCGGGAGCGGAACACTGAAGCTTTCTTT. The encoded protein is CASSYGRERNTEAFF.

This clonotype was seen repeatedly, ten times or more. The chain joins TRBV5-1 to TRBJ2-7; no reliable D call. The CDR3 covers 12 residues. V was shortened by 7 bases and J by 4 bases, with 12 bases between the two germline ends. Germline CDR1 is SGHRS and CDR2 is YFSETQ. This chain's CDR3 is CASGHVGYEQYF. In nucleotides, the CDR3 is TGCGCCAGCGGCCATGTGGGTTACGAGCAGTACTTC. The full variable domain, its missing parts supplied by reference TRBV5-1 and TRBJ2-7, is KAGVTQTPRYLIKTRGQQVTLSCSPISGHRSVSWYQQTPGQGLQFLFEYFSETQRNKGNFPGRFSGRQFSNSRSEMNVSTLELGDSALYLCASGHVGYEQYFGPGTRLTVT.

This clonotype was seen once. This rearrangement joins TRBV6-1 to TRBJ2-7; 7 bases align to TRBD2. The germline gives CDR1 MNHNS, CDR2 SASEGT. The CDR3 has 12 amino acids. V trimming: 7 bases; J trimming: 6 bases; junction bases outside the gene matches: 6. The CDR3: CASKAGIGEQYF. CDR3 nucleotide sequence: TGTGCCAGCAAAGCGGGAATTGGCGAGCAGTACTTC.

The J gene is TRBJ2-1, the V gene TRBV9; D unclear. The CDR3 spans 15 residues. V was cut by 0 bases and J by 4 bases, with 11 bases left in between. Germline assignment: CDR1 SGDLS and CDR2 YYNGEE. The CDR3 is CASSVDQASYNEQFF. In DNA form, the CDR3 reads TGTGCCAGCAGCGTAGATCAAGCGTCGTACAATGAGCAGTTCTTC.